This TCR beta chain was profiled in a study of siplizumab effects on memory and regulatory T cells. Per germline, CDR1 LNHDA and CDR2 SQIVND (reference sequence). V was pared by 7 bases and J by 0 bases, with 13 bases between. The CDR3 totals 15 residues. About this clone itself: Its antigen is unidentified.

Libraries were prepared by immunoSEQ multiplex PCR; TCRdb keeps only in-frame clonotypes and omits some of them. This sample has 94,000 or so clones, with 96% found just once. Findings and caveats of the study: Versus 26.9% in controls, the mappable alloreactive CD4+ clones averaged about 63% Treg-derived with siplizumab.

This TCR came from a human donor in good health. The sample taken for sequencing was naive CD4+ T cells sorted from blood. The genes are TRBV19 and TRBJ1-3; D gene unclear. For the CDR3, the DNA is TGTGCCAGTACCCCAGAGGGTGGCTCTGGAAACACCATATATTTT. Translating gives CASTPEGGSGNTIYF.